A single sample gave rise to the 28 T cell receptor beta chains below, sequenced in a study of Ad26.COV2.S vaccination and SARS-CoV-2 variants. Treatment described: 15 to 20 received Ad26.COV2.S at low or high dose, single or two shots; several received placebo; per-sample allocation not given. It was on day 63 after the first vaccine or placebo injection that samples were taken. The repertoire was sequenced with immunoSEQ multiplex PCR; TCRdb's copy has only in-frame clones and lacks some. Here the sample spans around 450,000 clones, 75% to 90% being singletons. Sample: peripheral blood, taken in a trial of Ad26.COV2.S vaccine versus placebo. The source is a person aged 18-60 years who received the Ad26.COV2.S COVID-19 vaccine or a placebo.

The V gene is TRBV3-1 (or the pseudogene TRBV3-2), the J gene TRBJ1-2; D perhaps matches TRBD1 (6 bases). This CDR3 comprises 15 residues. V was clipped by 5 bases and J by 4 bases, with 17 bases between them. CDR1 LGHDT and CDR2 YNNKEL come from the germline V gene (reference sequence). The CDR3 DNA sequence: TGTGCCAGCAGCTCGACAGGCCTAGAATTCTATGGCTACACCTTC. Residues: CASSSTGLEFYGYTF.

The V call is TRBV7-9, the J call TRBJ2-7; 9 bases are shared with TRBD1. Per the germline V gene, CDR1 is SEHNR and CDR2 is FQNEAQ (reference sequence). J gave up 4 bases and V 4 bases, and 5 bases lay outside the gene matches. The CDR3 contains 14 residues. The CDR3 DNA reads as TGTGCCAGCAGCTCCCGGGACAGGGCATACGAGCAGTACGTC. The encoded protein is CASSSRDRAYEQYV.

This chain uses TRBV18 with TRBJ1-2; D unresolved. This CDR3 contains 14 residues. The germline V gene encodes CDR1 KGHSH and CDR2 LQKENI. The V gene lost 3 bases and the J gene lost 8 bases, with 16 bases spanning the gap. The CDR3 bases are TGTGCCAGCTCACCCGATACCGGATTACGCGGCTACACCTTC. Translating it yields CASSPDTGLRGYTF.

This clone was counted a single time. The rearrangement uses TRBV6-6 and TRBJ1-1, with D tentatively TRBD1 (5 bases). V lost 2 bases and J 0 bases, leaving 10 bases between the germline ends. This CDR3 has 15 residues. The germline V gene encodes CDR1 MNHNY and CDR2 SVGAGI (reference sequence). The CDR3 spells CASSYRQLMNTEAFF. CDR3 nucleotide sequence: TGTGCCAGCAGTTACCGACAGTTAATGAACACTGAAGCTTTCTTT.

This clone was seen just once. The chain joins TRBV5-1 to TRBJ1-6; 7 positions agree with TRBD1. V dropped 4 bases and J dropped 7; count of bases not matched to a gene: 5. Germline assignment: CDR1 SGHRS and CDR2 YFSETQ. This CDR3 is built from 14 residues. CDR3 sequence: CASSPGQPNSPLHF. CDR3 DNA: TGCGCCAGCAGCCCGGGACAGCCGAATTCACCCCTCCACTTT.

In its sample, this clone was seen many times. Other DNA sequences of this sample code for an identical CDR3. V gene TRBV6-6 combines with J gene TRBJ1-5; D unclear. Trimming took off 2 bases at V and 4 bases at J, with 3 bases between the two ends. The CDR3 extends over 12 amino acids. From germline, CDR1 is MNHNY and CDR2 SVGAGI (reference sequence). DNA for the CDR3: TGTGCCAGCAGTTACCGTAATCAGCCCCAGCATTTT. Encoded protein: CASSYRNQPQHF.

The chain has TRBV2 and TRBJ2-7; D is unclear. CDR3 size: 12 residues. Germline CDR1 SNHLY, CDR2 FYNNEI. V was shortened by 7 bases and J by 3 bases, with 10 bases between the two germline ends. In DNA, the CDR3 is TGTGCCAGCAATTGGCGAGACTACGAGCAGTACGTC. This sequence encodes CASNWRDYEQYV.

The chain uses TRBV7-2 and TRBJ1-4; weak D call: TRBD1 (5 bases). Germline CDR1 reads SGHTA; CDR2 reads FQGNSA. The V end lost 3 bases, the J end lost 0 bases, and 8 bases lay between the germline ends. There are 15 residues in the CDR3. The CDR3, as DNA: TGTGCCAGCAGCTTCGACAGAACAACTAATGAAAAACTGTTTTTT. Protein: CASSFDRTTNEKLFF.

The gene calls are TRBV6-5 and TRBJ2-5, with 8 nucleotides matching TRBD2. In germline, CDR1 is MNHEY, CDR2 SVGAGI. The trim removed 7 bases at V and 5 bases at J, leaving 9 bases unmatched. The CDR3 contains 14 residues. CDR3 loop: CASTPGGGLETQYF. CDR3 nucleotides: TGTGCCAGCACCCCCGGCGGGGGGCTGGAGACCCAGTACTTC.

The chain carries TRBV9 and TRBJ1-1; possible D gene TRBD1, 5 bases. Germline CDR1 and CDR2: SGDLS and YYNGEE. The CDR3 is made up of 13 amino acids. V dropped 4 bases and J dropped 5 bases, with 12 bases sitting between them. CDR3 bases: TGTGCCAGCAGCTCACAGTCAGGGACTGAAGCTTTCTTT. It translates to CASSSQSGTEAFF.

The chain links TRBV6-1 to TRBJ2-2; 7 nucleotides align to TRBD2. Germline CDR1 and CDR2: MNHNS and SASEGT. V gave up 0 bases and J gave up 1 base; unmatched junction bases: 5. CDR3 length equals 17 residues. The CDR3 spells CASSEAVPSGNTGELFF. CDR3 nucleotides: TGTGCCAGCAGTGAAGCGGTTCCTAGCGGGAACACCGGGGAGCTGTTTTTT.

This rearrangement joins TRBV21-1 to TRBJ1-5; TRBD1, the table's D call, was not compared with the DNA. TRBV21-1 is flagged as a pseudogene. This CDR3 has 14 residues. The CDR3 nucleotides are TGTGCCAGCAGCAAAAGACACTGCATACGGCCCCAGCATTTT. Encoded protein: CASSKRHCIRPQHF.

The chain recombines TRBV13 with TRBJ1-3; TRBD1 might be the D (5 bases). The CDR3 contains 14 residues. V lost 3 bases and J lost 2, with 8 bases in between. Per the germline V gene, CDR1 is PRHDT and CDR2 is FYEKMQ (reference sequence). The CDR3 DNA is TGTGCCAGCAGCTTCTTGGGGGCTGGAAACACCATATATTTT. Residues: CASSFLGAGNTIYF.

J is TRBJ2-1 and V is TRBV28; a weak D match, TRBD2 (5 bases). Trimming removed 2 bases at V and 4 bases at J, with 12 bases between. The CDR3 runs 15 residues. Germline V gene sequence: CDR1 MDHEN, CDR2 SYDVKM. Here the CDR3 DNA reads TGTGCCAGCAGTTTACCCGACTATTTTTACAATGAGCAGTTCTTC. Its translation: CASSLPDYFYNEQFF.

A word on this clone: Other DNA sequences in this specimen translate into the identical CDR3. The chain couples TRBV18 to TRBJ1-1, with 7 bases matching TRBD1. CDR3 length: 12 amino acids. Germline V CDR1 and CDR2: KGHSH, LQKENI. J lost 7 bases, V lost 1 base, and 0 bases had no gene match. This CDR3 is CASSPRDSEAFF. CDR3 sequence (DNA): TGTGCCAGCTCACCACGGGACAGTGAAGCTTTCTTT.

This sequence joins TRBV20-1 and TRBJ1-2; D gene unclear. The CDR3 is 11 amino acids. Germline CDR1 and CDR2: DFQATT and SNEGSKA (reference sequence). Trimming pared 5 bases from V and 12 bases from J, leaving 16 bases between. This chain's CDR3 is CSAAGLGRHTF. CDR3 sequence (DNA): TGCAGTGCTGCGGGTCTGGGGAGGCACACCTTC.

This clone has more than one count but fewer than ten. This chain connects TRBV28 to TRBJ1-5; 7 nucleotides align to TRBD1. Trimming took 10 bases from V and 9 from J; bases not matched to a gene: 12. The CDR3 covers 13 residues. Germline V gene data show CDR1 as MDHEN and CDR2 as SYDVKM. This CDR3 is CATMNRGPRPQHF. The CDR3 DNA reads TGTGCCACAATGAACAGGGGCCCACGGCCCCAGCATTTT.

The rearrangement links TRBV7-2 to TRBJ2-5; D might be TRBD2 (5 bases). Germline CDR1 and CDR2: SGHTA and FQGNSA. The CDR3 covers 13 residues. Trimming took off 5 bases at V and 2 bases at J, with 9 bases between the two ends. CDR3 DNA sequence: TGTGCCAGCAGCCCGGACTCACAAGAGACCCAGTACTTC. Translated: CASSPDSQETQYF.

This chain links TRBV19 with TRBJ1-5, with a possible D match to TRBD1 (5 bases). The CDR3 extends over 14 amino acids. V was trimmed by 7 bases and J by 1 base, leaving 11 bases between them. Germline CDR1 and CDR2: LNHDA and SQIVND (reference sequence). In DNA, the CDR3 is TGTGCCAGTATCTCCCGGGGGAGCAATCAGCCCCAGCATTTT. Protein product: CASISRGSNQPQHF. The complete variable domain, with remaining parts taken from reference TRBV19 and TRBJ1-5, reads DGGITQSPKYLFRKEGQNVTLSCEQNLNHDAMYWYRQDPGQGLRLIYYSQIVNDFQKGDIAEGYSVSREKKESFPLTVTSAQKNPTAFYLCASISRGSNQPQHFGDGTRLSIL.

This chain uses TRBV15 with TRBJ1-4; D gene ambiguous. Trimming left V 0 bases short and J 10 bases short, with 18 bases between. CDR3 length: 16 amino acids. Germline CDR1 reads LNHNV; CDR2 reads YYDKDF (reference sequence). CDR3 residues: CATSRDRVAGSAKLFF. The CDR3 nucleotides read TGTGCCACCAGCAGAGATAGGGTTGCGGGGTCGGCAAAACTGTTTTTT.

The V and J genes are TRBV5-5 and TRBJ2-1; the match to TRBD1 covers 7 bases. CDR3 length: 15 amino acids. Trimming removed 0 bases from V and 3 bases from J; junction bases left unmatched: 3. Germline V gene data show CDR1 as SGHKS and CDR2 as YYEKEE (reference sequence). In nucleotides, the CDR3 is TGTGCCAGCAGCTTGGCACCAGGGGGCTACAATGAGCAGTTCTTC. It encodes CASSLAPGGYNEQFF.

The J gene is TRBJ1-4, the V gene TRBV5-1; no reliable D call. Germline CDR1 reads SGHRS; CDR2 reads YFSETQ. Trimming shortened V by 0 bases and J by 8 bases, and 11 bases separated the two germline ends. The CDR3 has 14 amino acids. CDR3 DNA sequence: TGCGCCAGCAGCTTGGGAGGAGGAGGGGAAAAACTGTTTTTT. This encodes CASSLGGGGEKLFF.

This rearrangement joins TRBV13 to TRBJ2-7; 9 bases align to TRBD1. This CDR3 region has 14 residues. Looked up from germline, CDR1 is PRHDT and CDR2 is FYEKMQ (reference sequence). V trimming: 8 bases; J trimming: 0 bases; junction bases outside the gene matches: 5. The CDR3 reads CASGQGLRSYEQYF. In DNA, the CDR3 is TGTGCCAGCGGACAGGGGCTACGCTCCTACGAGCAGTACTTC.

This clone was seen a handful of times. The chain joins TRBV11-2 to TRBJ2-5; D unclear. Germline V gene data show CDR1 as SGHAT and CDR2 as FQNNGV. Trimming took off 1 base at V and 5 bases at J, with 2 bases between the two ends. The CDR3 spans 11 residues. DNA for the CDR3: TGTGCCAGCAGCTTAGCGGAGACCCAGTACTTC. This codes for CASSLAETQYF. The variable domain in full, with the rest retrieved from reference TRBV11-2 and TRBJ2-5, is EAGVAQSPRYKIIEKRQSVAFWCNPISGHATLYWYQQILGQGPKLLIQFQNNGVVDDSQLPKDRFSAERLKGVDSTLKIQPAKLEDSAVYLCASSLAETQYFGPGTRLLVL.

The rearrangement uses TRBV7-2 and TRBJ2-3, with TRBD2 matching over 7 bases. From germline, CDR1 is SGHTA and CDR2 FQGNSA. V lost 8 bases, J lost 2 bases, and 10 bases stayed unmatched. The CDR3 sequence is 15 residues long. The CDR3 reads CASRFFGGDTDTQYF. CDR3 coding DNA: TGTGCCAGCCGGTTCTTTGGGGGGGACACAGATACGCAGTATTTT.

The CDR3 sequence is CASTTEFGTSCYEQYF. Here the CDR3 DNA reads TGTGCCAGCACCACCGAATTCGGGACATCGTGCTACGAGCAGTACTTC. The chain carries TRBV11-3 and TRBJ2-7, with D perhaps TRBD1 (6 bases). The germline V and J ends were trimmed by 7 bases and 3 bases, with 22 bases remaining between them. Germline CDR1 and CDR2: SGHNT and YENEEA. The CDR3 consists of 16 residues.

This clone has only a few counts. The CDR3 spells CASSYGEQEPQHF. CDR3 sequence (DNA): TGTGCCAGCAGTTACGGGGAACAGGAGCCCCAGCATTTT. V gene TRBV2 combines with J gene TRBJ1-5; a possible D gene is TRBD1 (5 bases). Germline values: CDR1 SNHLY, CDR2 FYNNEI. The CDR3 sequence is 13 residues long. V lost 5 bases and J 8 bases, leaving 13 bases between the germline ends. Using reference TRBV2 and TRBJ1-5 for the parts outside the CDR3, the full variable domain is EPEVTQTPSHQVTQMGQEVILRCVPISNHLYFYWYRQILGQKVEFLVSFYNNEISEKSEIFDDQFSVERPDGSNFTLKIRSTKLEDSAMYFCASSYGEQEPQHFGDGTRLSIL.

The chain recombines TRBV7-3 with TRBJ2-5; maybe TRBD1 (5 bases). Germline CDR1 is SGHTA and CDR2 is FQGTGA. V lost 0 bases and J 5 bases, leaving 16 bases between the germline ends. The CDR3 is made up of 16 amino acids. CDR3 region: CASSLTAGFPGETQYF. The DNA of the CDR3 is TGTGCCAGCAGCTTAACGGCAGGGTTCCCCGGGGAGACCCAGTACTTC.